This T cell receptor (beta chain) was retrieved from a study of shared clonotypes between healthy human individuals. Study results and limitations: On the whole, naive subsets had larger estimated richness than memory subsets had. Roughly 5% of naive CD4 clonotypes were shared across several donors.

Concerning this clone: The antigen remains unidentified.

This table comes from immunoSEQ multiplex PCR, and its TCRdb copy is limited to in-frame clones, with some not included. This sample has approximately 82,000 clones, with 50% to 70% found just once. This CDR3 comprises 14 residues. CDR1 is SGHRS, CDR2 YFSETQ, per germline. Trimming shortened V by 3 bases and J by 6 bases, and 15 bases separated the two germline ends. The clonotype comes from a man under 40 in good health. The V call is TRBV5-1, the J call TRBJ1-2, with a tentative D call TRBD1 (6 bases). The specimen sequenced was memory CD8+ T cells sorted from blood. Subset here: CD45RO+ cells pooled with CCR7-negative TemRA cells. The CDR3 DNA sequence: TGCGCCAGCAGCTATGGCAGGGGAGGTGATGGCTACACCTTC. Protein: CASSYGRGGDGYTF.